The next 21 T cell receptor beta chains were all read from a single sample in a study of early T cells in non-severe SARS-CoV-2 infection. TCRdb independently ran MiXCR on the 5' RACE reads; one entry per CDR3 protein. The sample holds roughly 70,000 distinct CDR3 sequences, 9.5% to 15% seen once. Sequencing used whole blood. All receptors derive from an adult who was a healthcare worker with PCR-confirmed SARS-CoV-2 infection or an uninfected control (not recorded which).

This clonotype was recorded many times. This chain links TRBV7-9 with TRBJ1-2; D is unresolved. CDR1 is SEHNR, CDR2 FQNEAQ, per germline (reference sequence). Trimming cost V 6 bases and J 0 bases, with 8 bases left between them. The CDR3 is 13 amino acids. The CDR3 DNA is TGTGCCAGCAGTCCCGACACTAACTATGGCTACACCTTC. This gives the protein CASSPDTNYGYTF.

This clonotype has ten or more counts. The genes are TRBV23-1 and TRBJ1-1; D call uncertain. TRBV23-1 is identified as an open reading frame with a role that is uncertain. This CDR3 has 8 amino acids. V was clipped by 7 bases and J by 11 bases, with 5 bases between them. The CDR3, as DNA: TGCGCCAGCACGGGGGCTTTCTTT. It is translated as CASTGAFF.

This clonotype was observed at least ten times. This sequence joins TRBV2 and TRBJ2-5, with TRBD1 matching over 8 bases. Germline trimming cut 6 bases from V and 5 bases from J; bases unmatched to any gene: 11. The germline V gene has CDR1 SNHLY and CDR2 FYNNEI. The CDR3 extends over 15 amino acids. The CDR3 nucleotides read TGTGCCAGCAGATCGGGACAGGTCAGATTCGAGACCCAGTACTTC. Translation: CASRSGQVRFETQYF.

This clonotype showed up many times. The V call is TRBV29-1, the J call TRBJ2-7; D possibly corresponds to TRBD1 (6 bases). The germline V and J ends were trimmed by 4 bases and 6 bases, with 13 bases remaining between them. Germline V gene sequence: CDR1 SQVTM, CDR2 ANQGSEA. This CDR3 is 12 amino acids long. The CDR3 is CSVGTVGPEQYF. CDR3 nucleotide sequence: TGCAGCGTTGGGACAGTAGGTCCCGAGCAGTACTTC.

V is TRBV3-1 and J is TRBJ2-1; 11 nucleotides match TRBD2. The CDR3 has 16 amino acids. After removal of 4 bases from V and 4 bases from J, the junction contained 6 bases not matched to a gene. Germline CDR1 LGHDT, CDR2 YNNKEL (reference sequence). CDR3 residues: CASSPPGTSGYNEQFF. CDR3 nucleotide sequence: TGTGCCAGCAGCCCGCCCGGGACTAGCGGATACAATGAGCAGTTCTTC.

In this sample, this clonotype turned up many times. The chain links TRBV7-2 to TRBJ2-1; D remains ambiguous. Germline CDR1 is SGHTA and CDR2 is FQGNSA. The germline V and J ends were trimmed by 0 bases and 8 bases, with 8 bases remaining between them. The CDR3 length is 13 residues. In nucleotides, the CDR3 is TGTGCCAGCAGCTTAGCGATCGCCTATGAGCAGTTCTTC. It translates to CASSLAIAYEQFF.

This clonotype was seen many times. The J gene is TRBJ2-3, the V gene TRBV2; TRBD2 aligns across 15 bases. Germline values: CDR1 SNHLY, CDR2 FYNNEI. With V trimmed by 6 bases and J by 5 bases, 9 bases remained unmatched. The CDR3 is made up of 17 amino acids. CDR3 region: CASRLIGTSGRRDTQYF. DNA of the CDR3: TGTGCCAGCAGACTCATCGGGACTAGCGGGAGGAGAGATACGCAGTATTTT.

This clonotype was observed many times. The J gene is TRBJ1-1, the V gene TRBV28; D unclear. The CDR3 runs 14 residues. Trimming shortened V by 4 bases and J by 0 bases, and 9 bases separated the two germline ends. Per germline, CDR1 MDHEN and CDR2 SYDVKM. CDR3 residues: CASSSLPLNTEAFF. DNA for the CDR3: TGTGCCAGCAGTTCCCTCCCCTTGAACACTGAAGCTTTCTTT.

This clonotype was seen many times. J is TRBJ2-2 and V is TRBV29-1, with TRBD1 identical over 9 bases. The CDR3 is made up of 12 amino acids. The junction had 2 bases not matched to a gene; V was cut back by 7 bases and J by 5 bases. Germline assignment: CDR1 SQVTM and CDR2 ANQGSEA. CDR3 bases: TGCAGCGGACAGGGGGGAACCGGGGAGCTGTTTTTT. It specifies CSGQGGTGELFF.

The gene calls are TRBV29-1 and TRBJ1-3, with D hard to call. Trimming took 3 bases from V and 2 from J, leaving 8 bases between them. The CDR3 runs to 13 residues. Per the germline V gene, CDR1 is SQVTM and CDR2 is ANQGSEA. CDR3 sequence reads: CSVETAAGNTIYF. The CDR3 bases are TGCAGCGTTGAGACTGCCGCTGGAAACACCATATATTTT.

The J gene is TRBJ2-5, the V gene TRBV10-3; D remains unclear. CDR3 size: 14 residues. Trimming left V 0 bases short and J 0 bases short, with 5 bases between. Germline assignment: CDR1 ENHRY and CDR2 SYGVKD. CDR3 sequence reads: CAISESPYQETQYF. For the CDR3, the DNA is TGTGCCATCAGTGAGTCGCCCTACCAAGAGACCCAGTACTTC.

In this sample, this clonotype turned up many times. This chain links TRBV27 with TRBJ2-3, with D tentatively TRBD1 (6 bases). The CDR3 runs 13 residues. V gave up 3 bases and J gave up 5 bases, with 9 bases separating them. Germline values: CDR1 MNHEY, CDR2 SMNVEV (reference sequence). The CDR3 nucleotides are TGTGCCAGCAGTTTCCAACAGGGAGATACGCAGTATTTT. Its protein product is CASSFQQGDTQYF.

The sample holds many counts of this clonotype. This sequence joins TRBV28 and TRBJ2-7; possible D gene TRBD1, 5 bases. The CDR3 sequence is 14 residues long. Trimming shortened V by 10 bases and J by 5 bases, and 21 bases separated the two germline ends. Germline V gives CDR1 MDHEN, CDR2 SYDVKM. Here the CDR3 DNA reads TGTGCCACAAACCCCTGGCGGCAGGGCCACGAGCAGTACTTC. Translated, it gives CATNPWRQGHEQYF. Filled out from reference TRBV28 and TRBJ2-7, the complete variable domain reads DVKVTQSSRYLVKRTGEKVFLECVQDMDHENMFWYRQDPGLGLRLIYFSYDVKMKEKGDIPEGYSVSREKKERFSLILESASTNQTSMYLCATNPWRQGHEQYFGPGTRLTVT.

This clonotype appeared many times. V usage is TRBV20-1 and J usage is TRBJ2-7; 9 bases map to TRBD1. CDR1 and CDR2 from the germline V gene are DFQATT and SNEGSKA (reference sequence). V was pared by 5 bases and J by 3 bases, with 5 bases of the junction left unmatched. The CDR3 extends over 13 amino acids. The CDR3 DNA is TGCAGTGCTGAGGGGACAGGGTACTACGAGCAGTACTTC. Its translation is CSAEGTGYYEQYF.

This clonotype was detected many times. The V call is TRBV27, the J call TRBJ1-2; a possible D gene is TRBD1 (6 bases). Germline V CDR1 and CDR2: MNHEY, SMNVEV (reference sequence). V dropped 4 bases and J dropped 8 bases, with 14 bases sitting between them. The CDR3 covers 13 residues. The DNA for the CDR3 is TGTGCCAGCAGTTGGCTTAAGACAGGCGGCTACACCTTC. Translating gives CASSWLKTGGYTF.

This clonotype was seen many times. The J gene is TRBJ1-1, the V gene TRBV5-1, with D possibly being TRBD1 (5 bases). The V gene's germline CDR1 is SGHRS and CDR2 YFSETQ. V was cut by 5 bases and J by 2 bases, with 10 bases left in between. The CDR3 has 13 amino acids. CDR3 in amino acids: CASRGAANTEAFF. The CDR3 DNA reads TGCGCCAGCAGAGGGGCAGCAAACACTGAAGCTTTCTTT.

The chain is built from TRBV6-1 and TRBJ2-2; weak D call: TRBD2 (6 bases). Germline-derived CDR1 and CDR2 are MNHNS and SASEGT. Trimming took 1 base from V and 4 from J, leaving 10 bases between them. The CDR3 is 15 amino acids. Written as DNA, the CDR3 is TGTGCCAGCAGTGAAGGCGGGACTCCCACCGGGGAGCTGTTTTTT. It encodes CASSEGGTPTGELFF.

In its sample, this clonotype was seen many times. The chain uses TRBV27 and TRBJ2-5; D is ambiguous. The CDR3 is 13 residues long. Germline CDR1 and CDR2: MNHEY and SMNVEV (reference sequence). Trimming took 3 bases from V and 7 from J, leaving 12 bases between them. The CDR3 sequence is CASSFPGDRTQYF. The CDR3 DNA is TGTGCCAGCAGTTTCCCTGGGGATCGGACCCAGTACTTC.

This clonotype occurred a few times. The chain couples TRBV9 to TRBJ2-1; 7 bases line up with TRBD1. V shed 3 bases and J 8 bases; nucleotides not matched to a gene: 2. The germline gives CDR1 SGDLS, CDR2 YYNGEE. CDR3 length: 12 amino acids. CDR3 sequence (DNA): TGTGCCAGCAGCGCTGGGACAGATGAGCAGTTCTTC. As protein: CASSAGTDEQFF.

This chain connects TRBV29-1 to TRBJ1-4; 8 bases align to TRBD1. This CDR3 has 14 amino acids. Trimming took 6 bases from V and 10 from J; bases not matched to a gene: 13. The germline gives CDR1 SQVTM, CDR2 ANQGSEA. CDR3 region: CSVGTGQGDRKLFF. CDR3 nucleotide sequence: TGCAGCGTGGGGACAGGCCAGGGGGATCGAAAACTGTTTTTT. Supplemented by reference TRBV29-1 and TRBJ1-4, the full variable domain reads SAVISQKPSRDICQRGTSLTIQCQVDSQVTMMFWYRQQPGQSLTLIATANQGSEATYESGFVIDKFPISRPNLTFSTLTVSNMSPEDSSIYLCSVGTGQGDRKLFFGSGTQLSVL.

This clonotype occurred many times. The CDR3 DNA follows: TGTGCCAGCAGTGGACTGCCGAACACTGAAGCTTTCTTT. It translates to CASSGLPNTEAFF. This chain links TRBV6-2 or TRBV6-3 with TRBJ1-1; no definite D call. Trimming removed 5 bases at V and 1 base at J, with 8 bases between. Looked up from germline, CDR1 is MNHEY and CDR2 is SVGEGT. This CDR3 region has 13 residues.